This is a list of T cell receptor beta chains from one sample in a study of blood T cells in healthy people across ages. TCRdb reprocessed the 5' RACE reads via MiXCR and lists one record per CDR3 protein. The sample lists 700,000 or so distinct CDR3 sequences; over 40% were seen once. The sample taken for sequencing was blood. Receptors originate from a man older than 75 in good health. Each CDR3 is given with its conserved first and last residue. The D gene is left open where the match is weak. Rows may omit the clone size; those that give it use once, few, many or a size class.

V: TRBV7-2; D: NA; size: NA; J: TRBJ2-5; CDR3: CASSLGTYAGGDEQYF; DNA: TGTGCCAGCAGCTTAGGGACTTATGCAGGGGGGGATGAGCAGTACTTC
V: TRBV29-1; D: NA; size: many; J: TRBJ2-7; CDR3: CSVEPAGSHEQYF; DNA: TGCAGCGTTGAGCCGGCAGGATCCCACGAGCAGTACTTC
V: TRBV6-2/TRBV6-3; D: TRBD2; size: few; J: TRBJ2-7; CDR3: CASSQNRLASSEQYF; DNA: TGTGCCAGCAGCCAAAATCGACTAGCTTCGAGCGAGCAGTACTTC
V: TRBV25-1; D: NA; size: few; J: TRBJ2-1; CDR3: CASSEWGGSSYNEQFF; DNA: TGTGCCAGCAGTGAATGGGGAGGCAGCTCCTACAATGAGCAGTTCTTC
V: TRBV12-3/TRBV12-4; D: NA; size: many; J: TRBJ2-1; CDR3: CASSFHVVEQFF; DNA: TGTGCCAGCAGCTTCCATGTAGTGGAGCAGTTCTTC
V: TRBV20-1; D: NA; size: NA; J: TRBJ1-5; CDR3: CSARTDSNQPQHF; DNA: TGCAGTGCGAGGACCGACAGCAATCAGCCCCAGCATTTT
V: TRBV7-6; D: NA; size: NA; J: TRBJ2-7; CDR3: CASSPRRGQVDYNEQYF; DNA: TGTGCCAGCAGCCCCCGGCGGGGACAAGTTGATTACAATGAGCAGTACTTC
V: TRBV30; D: TRBD1; size: NA; J: TRBJ2-7; CDR3: CAWSAGTGNSYEQYF; DNA: TGTGCCTGGAGTGCTGGGACAGGGAACTCCTACGAGCAGTACTTC
V: TRBV7-3; D: NA; size: few; J: TRBJ1-4; CDR3: CASSLTGAVANEKLFF; DNA: TGTGCCAGCAGCTTAACTGGGGCGGTGGCTAATGAAAAACTGTTTTTT
V: TRBV7-2; D: TRBD1; size: NA; J: TRBJ2-2; CDR3: CASSFVGQGATGELFF; DNA: TGTGCCAGCAGCTTCGTCGGACAGGGGGCCACCGGGGAGCTGTTTTTT
V: TRBV10-3; D: TRBD1; size: many; J: TRBJ2-1; CDR3: CAISDQGQGLFNEQFF; DNA: TGTGCCATCAGTGATCAGGGACAGGGACTTTTCAATGAGCAGTTCTTC
V: TRBV29-1; D: NA; size: NA; J: TRBJ2-5; CDR3: CSVAVGGYQETQYF; DNA: TGCAGCGTTGCGGTGGGGGGCTACCAAGAGACCCAGTACTTC
V: TRBV20-1; D: TRBD2; size: NA; J: TRBJ2-7; CDR3: CSALIAGGFYEQYF; DNA: TGCAGTGCACTTATAGCGGGAGGATTCTACGAGCAGTACTTC
V: TRBV5-6; D: NA; size: few; J: TRBJ2-7; CDR3: CASSGGRRAAYEQYF; DNA: TGTGCCAGCAGCGGCGGACGGAGAGCAGCCTACGAGCAGTACTTC
V: TRBV5-8; D: NA; size: NA; J: TRBJ1-4; CDR3: CASSPLAGTINEKLFF; DNA: TGTGCCAGCAGCCCGTTGGCGGGGACAATTAATGAAAAACTGTTTTTT
V: TRBV7-2; D: NA; size: few; J: TRBJ1-2; CDR3: CASSSREGYGYTF; DNA: TGTGCCAGCAGTTCCCGGGAGGGCTATGGCTACACCTTC
V: TRBV27; D: TRBD2; size: NA; J: TRBJ2-4; CDR3: CASSLSAGLINIQYF; DNA: TGTGCCAGCAGTTTATCAGCGGGACTAATAAACATTCAGTACTTC
V: TRBV7-2; D: NA; size: many; J: TRBJ2-6; CDR3: CASAQKGRAGANVLTF; DNA: TGTGCCAGCGCACAAAAGGGAAGGGCTGGGGCCAACGTCCTGACTTTC
V: TRBV19; D: NA; size: NA; J: TRBJ2-1; CDR3: CASSIPGPYNEQFF; DNA: TGTGCCAGTAGTATACCCGGACCCTACAATGAGCAGTTCTTC
V: TRBV2; D: TRBD2; size: few; J: TRBJ2-7; CDR3: CASSALAGRGEQYF; DNA: TGTGCCAGCAGTGCTCTAGCGGGGAGGGGCGAGCAGTACTTC
V: TRBV6-2/TRBV6-3; D: TRBD2; size: few; J: TRBJ2-5; CDR3: CASSDGLAGGQETQYF; DNA: TGTGCCAGCAGTGACGGACTAGCGGGAGGCCAAGAGACCCAGTACTTC
V: TRBV5-1; D: NA; size: once; J: TRBJ2-3; CDR3: CASSPRGTSTDTQYF; DNA: TGCGCCAGCAGCCCCCGGGGCACTAGCACAGATACGCAGTATTTT
V: TRBV28; D: NA; size: NA; J: TRBJ1-3; CDR3: CASSLSGFRNTIYF; DNA: TGTGCCAGCAGTTTATCGGGTTTTAGAAACACCATATATTTT
V: TRBV6-6; D: TRBD2; size: NA; J: TRBJ2-1; CDR3: CASSYGGRADNEQFF; DNA: TGTGCCAGCAGTTACGGTGGGAGGGCCGATAATGAGCAGTTCTTC
V: TRBV4-3; D: TRBD1; size: NA; J: TRBJ2-7; CDR3: CASSGTGVIEQYF; DNA: TGCGCCAGCAGCGGGACAGGGGTTATCGAGCAGTACTTC
V: TRBV6-1; D: NA; size: few; J: TRBJ1-5; CDR3: CASRRETRGQPQHF; DNA: TGTGCCAGCAGGAGGGAGACCAGGGGACAGCCCCAGCATTTT
V: TRBV5-5; D: NA; size: few; J: TRBJ2-7; CDR3: CASSLGILYEQYF; DNA: TGTGCCAGCAGCTTGGGCATCCTATACGAGCAGTACTTC
V: TRBV27; D: TRBD2; size: NA; J: TRBJ2-5; CDR3: CASSSQSGLAGGNEQYF; DNA: TGTGCCAGCAGCTCTCAGTCGGGACTAGCGGGAGGTAATGAGCAGTACTTC
V: TRBV6-2/TRBV6-3; D: NA; size: few; J: TRBJ1-1; CDR3: CASRHLGALNTEAFF; DNA: TGTGCCAGCAGACACCTCGGGGCATTGAACACTGAAGCTTTCTTT
V: TRBV7-2; D: NA; size: NA; J: TRBJ2-5; CDR3: CASRAEETQYF; DNA: TGTGCCAGCAGGGCGGAGGAGACCCAGTACTTC
V: TRBV4-1; D: NA; size: NA; J: TRBJ1-5; CDR3: CASSQDPNRGKNQPQHF; DNA: TGCGCCAGCAGCCAAGATCCCAATCGGGGGAAGAATCAGCCCCAGCATTTT
V: TRBV4-1; D: TRBD2; size: NA; J: TRBJ2-1; CDR3: CASSHPGLAGGPGYNEQFF; DNA: TGCGCCAGCAGCCATCCGGGACTAGCGGGAGGGCCGGGTTACAATGAGCAGTTCTTC
V: TRBV4-1; D: NA; size: few; J: TRBJ2-2; CDR3: CASSQTTGWNTGELFF; DNA: TGCGCCAGCAGCCAGACAACAGGGTGGAACACCGGGGAGCTGTTTTTT
V: TRBV5-1; D: NA; size: few; J: TRBJ2-2; CDR3: CASRSGLGSGELFF; DNA: TGCGCCAGCAGGTCGGGACTCGGGTCCGGGGAGCTGTTTTTT
V: TRBV4-1; D: NA; size: NA; J: TRBJ2-3; CDR3: CASSDRDETDTQYF; DNA: TGCGCCAGCAGCGACCGGGACGAGACAGATACGCAGTATTTT
V: TRBV29-1; D: NA; size: many; J: TRBJ2-1; CDR3: CSVETGGQGAYEQFF; DNA: TGCAGCGTTGAAACGGGGGGTCAGGGGGCTTATGAGCAGTTCTTC
V: TRBV7-2; D: NA; size: NA; J: TRBJ2-7; CDR3: CASSLDRQKTYEQYF; DNA: TGTGCCAGCAGCTTAGATAGACAGAAAACCTACGAGCAGTACTTC
V: TRBV3-1; D: TRBD1; size: NA; J: TRBJ1-6; CDR3: CASSQGQGVSPLHF; DNA: TGTGCCAGCAGCCAGGGACAGGGGGTCTCACCCCTCCACTTT
V: TRBV20-1; D: TRBD2; size: NA; J: TRBJ2-1; CDR3: CSATTGTSGSNEQFF; DNA: TGCAGTGCTACAACCGGGACTAGCGGGAGTAATGAGCAGTTCTTC
V: TRBV3-1; D: TRBD1; size: NA; J: TRBJ2-4; CDR3: CASSPDRGGMAKNIQYF; DNA: TGTGCCAGCAGCCCGGACAGGGGGGGAATGGCCAAAAACATTCAGTACTTC
V: TRBV12-3/TRBV12-4; D: TRBD1; size: NA; J: TRBJ2-7; CDR3: CAVRDSNYEQYF; DNA: TGTGCCGTCCGGGACAGTAACTACGAGCAGTACTTC
V: TRBV28; D: TRBD2; size: few; J: TRBJ2-1; CDR3: CASCFLAGAVSEQFF; DNA: TGTGCCAGCTGTTTCCTAGCGGGCGCGGTTTCGGAGCAGTTCTTC
V: TRBV5-6; D: TRBD1; size: many; J: TRBJ1-2; CDR3: CASSFKGAGGYTF; DNA: TGTGCCAGCAGCTTCAAGGGGGCAGGGGGCTACACCTTC
V: TRBV4-1; D: NA; size: NA; J: TRBJ2-7; CDR3: CASSQSLVSSEQYF; DNA: TGCGCCAGCAGCCAATCCCTAGTTTCCTCCGAGCAGTACTTC
V: TRBV3-1; D: TRBD2; size: NA; J: TRBJ2-1; CDR3: CASSPYTSGRGEQFF; DNA: TGTGCCAGCAGCCCGTACACTAGCGGGCGGGGTGAGCAGTTCTTC
V: TRBV12-3/TRBV12-4; D: TRBD1; size: NA; J: TRBJ1-5; CDR3: CASSFRQGGDQPQHF; DNA: TGTGCCAGCAGTTTTAGACAGGGAGGGGATCAGCCCCAGCATTTT
V: TRBV14; D: NA; size: NA; J: TRBJ2-7; CDR3: CASSQNFYEQYF; DNA: TGTGCCAGCAGCCAGAACTTCTACGAGCAGTACTTC
V: TRBV29-1; D: NA; size: many; J: TRBJ2-5; CDR3: CSVDDGSAGRQETQYF; DNA: TGCAGCGTTGATGACGGTTCGGCGGGACGGCAAGAGACCCAGTACTTC
V: TRBV7-3; D: TRBD1; size: NA; J: TRBJ2-1; CDR3: CASSLRQGGHNEQFF; DNA: TGTGCCAGCAGCCTACGACAGGGTGGCCACAATGAGCAGTTCTTC
V: TRBV27; D: NA; size: NA; J: TRBJ1-4; CDR3: CASSFGVATNEKLFF; DNA: TGTGCCAGCAGTTTCGGGGTAGCAACTAATGAAAAACTGTTTTTT
V: TRBV10-2; D: TRBD2; size: few; J: TRBJ2-1; CDR3: CASRSSGGSSYNEQFF; DNA: TGCGCCAGCAGGTCTAGCGGGGGAAGCTCCTACAATGAGCAGTTCTTC
V: TRBV4-3; D: NA; size: NA; J: TRBJ2-5; CDR3: CASSPGINQETQYF; DNA: TGCGCCAGCAGCCCGGGGATTAACCAAGAGACTCAGTACTTC
V: TRBV7-9; D: TRBD1; size: few; J: TRBJ2-1; CDR3: CASSQRTGRSYNEQFF; DNA: TGTGCCAGCAGCCAGCGGACAGGAAGGTCCTACAATGAGCAGTTCTTC
V: TRBV6-5; D: TRBD1; size: NA; J: TRBJ2-1; CDR3: CASTLRAGGDYNEQFF; DNA: TGTGCCAGCACATTAAGGGCAGGGGGAGACTACAATGAGCAGTTCTTC
V: TRBV15; D: NA; size: NA; J: TRBJ2-7; CDR3: CVTSRDYPVAYEQYF; DNA: TGTGTCACCAGCAGAGATTATCCAGTCGCCTACGAGCAGTACTTC
V: TRBV4-3; D: NA; size: few; J: TRBJ1-1; CDR3: CASSQDPLVGGAEAFF; DNA: TGCGCCAGCAGCCAAGATCCCCTGGTTGGGGGGGCAGAAGCTTTCTTT
V: TRBV6-2/TRBV6-3; D: NA; size: NA; J: TRBJ2-3; CDR3: CVSSKGGRTTDTQYF; DNA: TGTGTCAGCTCCAAGGGGGGGAGAACGACAGATACGCAGTATTTT
V: TRBV6-1; D: TRBD2; size: once; J: TRBJ2-1; CDR3: CAGSQTSGRGREQFF; DNA: TGTGCCGGCAGCCAGACTAGCGGGAGGGGTCGAGAGCAGTTCTTC
V: TRBV7-7; D: TRBD2; size: few; J: TRBJ2-1; CDR3: CASSLGGGPVGEQFF; DNA: TGTGCCAGCAGCTTGGGCGGGGGGCCTGTAGGTGAGCAGTTCTTC